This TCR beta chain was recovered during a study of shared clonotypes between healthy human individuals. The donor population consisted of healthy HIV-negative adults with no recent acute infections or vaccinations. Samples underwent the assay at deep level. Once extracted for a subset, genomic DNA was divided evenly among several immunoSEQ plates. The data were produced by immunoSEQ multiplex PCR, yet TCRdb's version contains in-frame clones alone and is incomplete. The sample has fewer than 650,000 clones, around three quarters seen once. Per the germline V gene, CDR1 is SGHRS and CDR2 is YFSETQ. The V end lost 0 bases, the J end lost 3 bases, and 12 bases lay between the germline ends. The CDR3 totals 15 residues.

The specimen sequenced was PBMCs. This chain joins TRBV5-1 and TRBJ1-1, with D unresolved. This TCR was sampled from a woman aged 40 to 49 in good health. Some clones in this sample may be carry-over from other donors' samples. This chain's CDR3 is CASSLENSLDTEAFF. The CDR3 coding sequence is TGCGCCAGCAGCTTGGAGAACAGCTTGGACACTGAAGCTTTCTTT.